The 21 T cell receptor beta chains presented below share a single source sample, sequenced in a study of shared clonotypes between healthy human individuals. TCRdb's copy holds only in-frame clones and misses some; the assay was immunoSEQ multiplex PCR. The table shows about 480,000 clones, with nearly 80% occurring only once. The specimen sequenced was PBMCs. These receptors came from a woman aged 40 to 55 in good health. Some clones in this sample may be carry-over from other donors' samples.

As to this clone: Other DNA sequences in the same sample also yield this CDR3. This sequence joins TRBV19 and TRBJ1-5; D might be TRBD1 (6 bases). This CDR3 is 15 amino acids long. Germline V gene sequence: CDR1 LNHDA, CDR2 SQIVND (reference sequence). V lost 6 bases to trimming and J lost 1 base, with 13 bases between them. CDR3 sequence reads: CASRTTGNSNQPQHF. The CDR3 bases are TGTGCCAGTAGAACCACAGGGAACAGCAATCAGCCCCAGCATTTT.

The rearrangement joins TRBV11-2 to TRBJ1-2; D is possibly TRBD1 (6 bases). Germline-derived CDR1 and CDR2 are SGHAT and FQNNGV. CDR3 length equals 13 residues. V was clipped by 4 bases and J by 8 bases, with 14 bases between them. The CDR3 DNA reads as TGTGCCAGCAGCTCGAGAACAGGGTTAGGCTACACCTTC. This sequence encodes CASSSRTGLGYTF.

This chain connects TRBV7-9 to TRBJ2-3, with TRBD2 as a possible D gene (5 bases). Germline lookup yields CDR1 SEHNR and CDR2 FQNEAQ (reference sequence). CDR3 length equals 14 residues. V was clipped by 5 bases and J by 6 bases, with 15 bases between them. CDR3 protein: CASSTGYMGDTQYF. In nucleotides, the CDR3 is TGTGCCAGCAGCACGGGATACATGGGGGATACGCAGTATTTT. Looking up the rest from reference TRBV7-9 and TRBJ2-3 gives the full variable domain: DTGVSQNPRHKITKRGQNVTFRCDPISEHNRLYWYRQTLGQGPEFLTYFQNEAQLEKSRLLSDRFSAERPKGSFSTLEIQRTEQGDSAMYLCASSTGYMGDTQYFGPGTRLTVL.

This clone is a singleton in its sample. The V call is TRBV5-6, the J call TRBJ1-4; D possibly corresponds to TRBD1 (6 bases). The length of the CDR3 is 13 residues. Germline CDR1 reads SGHDT; CDR2 reads YYEEEE. Trimming left V 4 bases short and J 8 bases short, with 12 bases between. Here the CDR3 reads CASSINRAEKLFF. CDR3 nucleotide sequence: TGTGCCAGCAGCATCAACAGGGCCGAAAAACTGTTTTTT.

V gene TRBV27 combines with J gene TRBJ2-3; 10 bases are shared with TRBD2. The junction had 12 bases not matched to a gene; V was cut back by 7 bases and J by 5 bases. The CDR3 totals 16 residues. In germline, CDR1 is MNHEY, CDR2 SMNVEV (reference sequence). CDR3 coding DNA: TGTGCCAGCAAGTTTCGGCTAGCGGGAGTAGGAGATACGCAGTATTTT. Translating it yields CASKFRLAGVGDTQYF.

The V call is TRBV6-5, the J call TRBJ2-7; D unresolved. Germline assignment: CDR1 MNHEY and CDR2 SVGAGI. The ends were cut back, 1 base at V and 6 bases at J, with 7 bases in the middle. This CDR3 spans 12 amino acids. The CDR3: CASSYWGTEQYF. The CDR3 DNA reads TGTGCCAGCAGTTACTGGGGTACCGAGCAGTACTTC.

The chain is built from TRBV10-3 and TRBJ2-1, with 7 bases fitting TRBD2. Germline assignment: CDR1 ENHRY and CDR2 SYGVKD. J gave up 3 bases and V 4 bases, and 0 bases lay outside the gene matches. The CDR3 totals 13 residues. The CDR3 region has the DNA TGTGCCATCAGTGGGGACTACTACAATGAGCAGTTCTTC. Its protein is CAISGDYYNEQFF.

The chain combines TRBV7-8 with TRBJ2-5; no reliable D call. V gave up 2 bases and J gave up 0 bases, with 7 bases separating them. CDR1 and CDR2 (germline): SGHVS, FQNEAQ. The CDR3 consists of 14 residues. CDR3 region: CASSLKGYQETQYF. The CDR3 DNA reads TGTGCCAGCAGCTTAAAAGGGTACCAAGAGACCCAGTACTTC.

V is TRBV28 and J is TRBJ2-1, with no clear D. Germline lookup yields CDR1 MDHEN and CDR2 SYDVKM. This CDR3 has 12 amino acids. V was clipped by 5 bases and J by 6 bases, with 8 bases between them. The CDR3 loop reads CASSGRINEQFF. CDR3 DNA sequence: TGTGCCAGCAGTGGACGGATCAATGAGCAGTTCTTC.

The chain recombines TRBV11-2 with TRBJ2-2; D may be TRBD1 (5 bases). With 8 bases removed from V and 2 bases from J, the gap between germline ends came to 12 bases. Germline CDR1 reads SGHAT; CDR2 reads FQNNGV. This CDR3 has 14 residues. This chain's CDR3 is CASGAFQNTGELFF. DNA of the CDR3: TGTGCCAGCGGGGCCTTCCAAAACACCGGGGAGCTGTTTTTT.

In DNA form, the CDR3 reads TGTGCCACAACTGAACAGGGGTTAGGGGAAAAACTGTTTTTT. Translated: CATTEQGLGEKLFF. This rearrangement joins TRBV19 to TRBJ1-4; 7 positions agree with TRBD1. The trim removed 10 bases at V and 8 bases at J, leaving 13 bases unmatched. This CDR3 has 14 amino acids. Germline assignment: CDR1 LNHDA and CDR2 SQIVND (reference sequence). Based on the CDR3 plus reference TRBV19 and TRBJ1-4, the full variable domain is DGGITQSPKYLFRKEGQNVTLSCEQNLNHDAMYWYRQDPGQGLRLIYYSQIVNDFQKGDIAEGYSVSREKKESFPLTVTSAQKNPTAFYLCATTEQGLGEKLFFGSGTQLSVL.

The chain couples TRBV9 to TRBJ1-2, with 9 nucleotides matching TRBD1. After removal of 0 bases from V and 8 bases from J, the junction contained 8 bases not matched to a gene. CDR1 and CDR2 (germline): SGDLS, YYNGEE. The CDR3 has 15 residues. The DNA of the CDR3 is TGTGCCAGCAGCGTAGGGGGACAGGGTACTTTCGGCTACACCTTC. Translated: CASSVGGQGTFGYTF.

The sample holds many counts of this clone. The chain couples TRBV19 to TRBJ2-5, with D tentatively TRBD2 (6 bases). V was trimmed by 6 bases and J by 2 bases, leaving 13 bases between them. The germline gives CDR1 LNHDA, CDR2 SQIVND (reference sequence). The CDR3 loop spans 14 amino acids. The CDR3 DNA is TGTGCCAGTAGCCTTCCGGGACTTCAAGAGACCCAGTACTTC. It is translated as CASSLPGLQETQYF.

This chain links TRBV6-1 with TRBJ2-7; D not certain. Germline values: CDR1 MNHNS, CDR2 SASEGT. The CDR3 extends over 11 amino acids. Trimming removed 5 bases at V and 2 bases at J, with 4 bases between. CDR3 residues: CASSPTYEQYF. CDR3 nucleotides: TGTGCCAGCAGTCCGACCTACGAGCAGTACTTC.

The chain links TRBV30 to TRBJ2-1; 8 nucleotides agree with TRBD2. The CDR3 is 15 amino acids. V shed 5 bases and J 8 bases; nucleotides not matched to a gene: 14. Germline lookup yields CDR1 GTSNPN and CDR2 SVGIG (reference sequence). CDR3 loop: CAWELREGLSYEQFF. The CDR3 nucleotides are TGTGCCTGGGAGCTTCGGGAGGGCCTAAGTTATGAGCAGTTCTTC.

The chain couples TRBV5-1 to TRBJ1-2; tentative D call: TRBD1 (6 bases). CDR3 length: 14 amino acids. Per germline, CDR1 SGHRS and CDR2 YFSETQ. The ends were cut back, 0 bases at V and 4 bases at J, with 10 bases in the middle. The CDR3 DNA reads as TGCGCCAGCAGCTTGGGTTGGACAGTCTATGGCTACACCTTC. It codes for CASSLGWTVYGYTF.

The CDR3 sequence: CASSLDPGGNIQYF. The CDR3 DNA reads TGTGCCAGCAGCTTAGATCCAGGGGGAAACATTCAGTACTTC. This sequence joins TRBV7-2 and TRBJ2-4; 7 bases are shared with TRBD1. Trimming took 1 base from V and 6 from J; bases not matched to a gene: 3. The germline V gene encodes CDR1 SGHTA and CDR2 FQGNSA. The CDR3 consists of 14 residues. Variable domain in full (rest from reference TRBV7-2 and TRBJ2-4): GAGVSQSPSNKVTEKGKDVELRCDPISGHTALYWYRQSLGQGLEFLIYFQGNSAPDKSGLPSDRFSAERTGGSVSTLTIQRTQQEDSAVYLCASSLDPGGNIQYFGAGTRLSVL.

This clone was counted a few times. J is TRBJ2-3 and V is TRBV30; 11 nucleotides match TRBD2. CDR1 is GTSNPN and CDR2 is SVGIG in the germline V gene (reference sequence). This CDR3 region has 18 residues. V shed 1 base and J 0 bases; nucleotides not matched to a gene: 9. The DNA of the CDR3 is TGTGCCTGGAGTGCCGCACACGGGACTAGCGGTAGCACAGATACGCAGTATTTT. It encodes CAWSAAHGTSGSTDTQYF.

The chain uses TRBV6-1 and TRBJ2-7, with D possibly TRBD1 on 5 matching bases. The V gene lost 3 bases and the J gene lost 8 bases, with 17 bases spanning the gap. CDR3 length: 14 residues. In germline, CDR1 is MNHNS, CDR2 SASEGT. CDR3 nucleotide sequence: TGTGCCAGCAGTGATTACGGACACCCGAGAAAGCAGTACTTC. It encodes CASSDYGHPRKQYF.

The chain is built from TRBV6-5 and TRBJ1-4, with a weak D call TRBD1 (5 bases). The CDR3 has 16 residues. Trimming left V 0 bases short and J 0 bases short, with 8 bases between. CDR1 is MNHEY, CDR2 SVGAGI, per germline. Here the CDR3 reads CASSYSIGATNEKLFF. CDR3 sequence (DNA): TGTGCCAGCAGTTACTCCATAGGGGCAACTAATGAAAAACTGTTTTTT.

This chain links TRBV15 with TRBJ1-3; 8 positions agree with TRBD1. Germline CDR1 is LNHNV and CDR2 is YYDKDF (reference sequence). Unmatched junction bases numbered 5, after V lost 3 bases and J lost 4 bases. The CDR3 loop spans 15 amino acids. The CDR3 loop is CATSRQQGEGNTIYF. DNA of the CDR3: TGTGCCACCAGCAGGCAACAGGGGGAAGGAAACACCATATATTTT.